Shown below are 5 T cell receptor beta chains from a single sample sequenced in a study of blood T cell repertoires in COVID-19. TCRdb keeps only in-frame clones here, not all; method: immunoSEQ multiplex PCR. The table shows fewer than 85,000 clones, with 80% to 95% occurring only once. The sample taken for sequencing was peripheral blood. The receptors were gathered from a woman between 50 and 59 years old in a cohort sampled during active COVID-19.

This chain uses TRBV20-1 with TRBJ1-3; no definite D call. Trimming took off 3 bases at V and 8 bases at J, with 14 bases between the two ends. The CDR3 spans 13 residues. Per the germline V gene, CDR1 is DFQATT and CDR2 is SNEGSKA (reference sequence). The CDR3 sequence is CSASEASGDTIYF. The CDR3 DNA reads as TGCAGTGCTAGTGAAGCCTCCGGGGACACCATATATTTT.

This chain joins TRBV7-9 and TRBJ2-7; the D gene is possibly TRBD2 (6 bases). This CDR3 has 11 residues. The germline V and J ends were trimmed by 5 bases and 6 bases, with 8 bases remaining between them. The germline gives CDR1 SEHNR, CDR2 FQNEAQ (reference sequence). For the CDR3, the DNA is TGTGCCAGCAGCGGAGGGAGCGAGCAGTACTTC. Protein sequence: CASSGGSEQYF.

The chain couples TRBV9 to TRBJ2-1; 14 bases align to TRBD2. The CDR3 spans 14 residues. The germline V gene has CDR1 SGDLS and CDR2 YYNGEE. With V trimmed by 3 bases and J by 10 bases, 3 bases remained unmatched. This CDR3 is CASSAGLAGGEQFF. For the CDR3, the DNA is TGTGCCAGCAGCGCCGGACTAGCGGGAGGAGAGCAGTTCTTC.

The chain has TRBV3-1 (or the pseudogene TRBV3-2) and TRBJ2-1; TRBD2 aligns across 7 bases. The V and J ends lost 4 bases and 0 bases, in that order; junction bases with no gene match: 3. The germline gives CDR1 LGHDT, CDR2 YNNKEL (reference sequence). The CDR3 has 15 residues. CDR3 bases: TGTGCCAGCAGCCGCGGGAGAGGCTCCTACAATGAGCAGTTCTTC. Translation gives CASSRGRGSYNEQFF.

The V call is TRBV3-1 (or the pseudogene TRBV3-2), the J call TRBJ2-3, with 13 bases that match TRBD2. This CDR3 is 17 amino acids long. The V gene's germline CDR1 is LGHDT and CDR2 YNNKEL (reference sequence). The V segment lost 0 bases and the J segment 2 bases; nucleotides outside the gene matches: 2. The CDR3 DNA sequence: TGTGCCAGCAGCCAAGAAGGACTAGCGGGAGTCACAGATACGCAGTATTTT. This sequence encodes CASSQEGLAGVTDTQYF.